The 16 T cell receptor beta chains given below trace back to one sample, sequenced in a study of blood T cells in healthy people across ages (dated by TCRdb to between 2014 and 2017). Receptors were amplified or captured by 5' RACE. This sample was sequenced with an Illumina HiSeq 2500. A second PCR of roughly 7 to 11 cycles was performed with a sample-barcoded 5' primer and a J-beta primer mix. TCRdb reanalyzed the raw reads on its own, using fastp at Q25 for trimming and MiXCR for clone calling, and kept in-frame beta chains. Each entry merges the rows of one CDR3 protein and shows their most common DNA and genes. This sample comprises over 1,200,000 distinct CDR3 sequences, 59% of them detected only once. Together, the top ten hold 6.7% of the sample. Sequencing input: blood. These receptors were taken from a man aged 18 to 29 in good health.

The V gene is TRBV3-1, the J gene TRBJ2-3, with D possibly matching TRBD2 (6 bases). CDR1 is LGHDT and CDR2 is YNNKEL in the germline V gene (reference sequence). CDR3 length: 15 amino acids. Trimming left V 4 bases short and J 3 bases short, with 14 bases between. This CDR3 is CASSPRVAVTDTQYF. The CDR3 nucleotides read TGTGCCAGCAGCCCTCGAGTAGCGGTAACAGATACGCAGTATTTT.

This clonotype occurred a few times. The CDR3 sequence is CASSPQPRPDIYEQYF. CDR3 DNA: TGTGCCAGCAGTCCCCAACCACGCCCAGACATCTACGAGCAGTACTTC. The chain joins TRBV6-2 or TRBV6-3 to TRBJ2-7; no clear D gene. The CDR3 contains 16 residues. Between the trimmed V and J ends, which lost 5 bases and 3 bases, there was a span of 20 bases. CDR1 and CDR2 (germline): MNHEY, SVGEGT.

The V call is TRBV20-1, the J call TRBJ2-7; D remains ambiguous. V lost 1 base to trimming and J lost 0 bases, with 10 bases between them. CDR1 and CDR2 (germline): DFQATT, SNEGSKA (reference sequence). This CDR3 has 14 amino acids. The CDR3 DNA reads TGCAGTGCTAGAGGGCCTTTAAACTCCTACGAGCAGTACTTC. Translating gives CSARGPLNSYEQYF.

The rearrangement links TRBV4-2 to TRBJ2-6, with a weak D call TRBD1 (6 bases). This CDR3 is 15 amino acids long. V lost 2 bases, J lost 8 bases, and 13 bases lay in between. Germline CDR1 is LGHNA and CDR2 is YNFKEQ. CDR3 in DNA: TGTGCCAGCAGCCAATCGACAGGAGGAACCAACGTCCTGACTTTC. It translates to CASSQSTGGTNVLTF.

This sequence joins TRBV10-2 and TRBJ2-3; D might be TRBD2 (5 bases). Germline V lookup: CDR1 WSHSY, CDR2 SAAADI. The CDR3 is made up of 14 amino acids. The V gene lost 6 bases and the J gene lost 3 bases, with 13 bases spanning the gap. The CDR3 is CASRFERGTDTQYF. DNA of the CDR3: TGCGCCAGCAGGTTTGAGCGAGGGACAGATACGCAGTATTTT.

This chain uses TRBV7-8 with TRBJ2-7, with TRBD2 matching over 7 bases. The CDR3 runs 16 residues. Germline CDR1 reads SGHVS; CDR2 reads FQNEAQ. J lost 7 bases, V lost 5 bases, and 17 bases had no gene match. The DNA for the CDR3 is TGTGCCAGCAGCAACCCCTCGGGGGGTTCCTACAATGAGCAGTACTTC. The encoded protein is CASSNPSGGSYNEQYF.

This clonotype showed up just a few times. V gene TRBV4-3 combines with J gene TRBJ1-2; D is ambiguous. The germline V gene encodes CDR1 LGHNA and CDR2 YSLEER. The V end lost 4 bases, the J end lost 1 base, and 10 bases lay between the germline ends. This CDR3 is 14 amino acids long. The CDR3, as DNA: TGCGCCAGCAGCCCCAGCGGAGTTAACTATGGCTACACCTTC. This sequence encodes CASSPSGVNYGYTF.

V is TRBV6-2 or TRBV6-3 and J is TRBJ2-1, with D perhaps matching TRBD2 (5 bases). The CDR3 spans 12 residues. Deletions cut 6 bases from V and 8 bases from J, with 11 bases between. CDR1 is MNHEY, CDR2 SVGEGT, per germline. The CDR3 DNA sequence: TGTGCCAGCAGCAGGACTGGCCATGAGCAGTTCTTC. This gives the protein CASSRTGHEQFF.

The rearrangement links TRBV7-9 to TRBJ2-1; 9 bases fit TRBD2. V lost 3 bases, J lost 7 bases, and 7 bases stayed unmatched. There are 15 residues in the CDR3. Germline CDR1 is SEHNR and CDR2 is FQNEAQ (reference sequence). CDR3 sequence: CASSFLAGARNEQFF. CDR3 DNA: TGTGCCAGCAGCTTCTTAGCGGGGGCGAGGAATGAGCAGTTCTTC.

The gene calls are TRBV4-3 and TRBJ2-2; D not certain. CDR1 is LGHNA, CDR2 YSLEER, per germline. V lost 2 bases, J lost 5 bases, and 18 bases lay in between. There are 17 residues in the CDR3. The CDR3 bases are TGCGCCAGCAGCCAATCGCGTACACATTTGGGAACCGGGGAGCTGTTTTTT. This sequence encodes CASSQSRTHLGTGELFF.

The gene calls are TRBV27 and TRBJ1-2; D might be TRBD1 (6 bases). The CDR3 runs 16 residues. CDR1 MNHEY and CDR2 SMNVEV come from the germline V gene (reference sequence). V lost 5 bases and J 4 bases, leaving 20 bases between the germline ends. The CDR3 DNA is TGTGCCAGCAGTGTGGGCAGCCCAGGGGCAGGCTATGGCTACACCTTC. The encoded protein is CASSVGSPGAGYGYTF.

This chain connects TRBV7-9 to TRBJ2-7; TRBD1 matches 10 bases. Germline CDR1 reads SEHNR; CDR2 reads FQNEAQ (reference sequence). The CDR3 length is 15 residues. V lost 4 bases and J lost 5; bases outside the gene matches: 8. The CDR3 is CASSSPGQGYHEQYF. CDR3 coding DNA: TGTGCCAGCAGCTCGCCGGGACAGGGGTACCACGAGCAGTACTTC.

The chain carries TRBV15 and TRBJ2-1, with 8 bases fitting TRBD2. Germline V lookup: CDR1 LNHNV, CDR2 YYDKDF (reference sequence). The CDR3 spans 15 residues. The trim removed 1 base at V and 5 bases at J, leaving 4 bases unmatched. The CDR3 bases are TGTGCCACCAGCAGAGGCGGGGGGTTGGACAATGAGCAGTTCTTC. It encodes CATSRGGGLDNEQFF.

This clonotype was counted once. V gene TRBV12-3 or TRBV12-4 combines with J gene TRBJ2-7; 8 bases match TRBD1. This CDR3 region has 14 residues. Losses at the gene ends were 4 bases for V and 3 bases for J; bases not matched to a gene: 5. The CDR3 reads CASSSGQVIYEQYF. DNA of the CDR3: TGTGCCAGCAGTTCGGGACAGGTAATCTACGAGCAGTACTTC.

The chain links TRBV29-1 to TRBJ2-1; 7 nucleotides align to TRBD2. Per germline, CDR1 SQVTM and CDR2 ANQGSEA. The CDR3 has 14 residues. Germline trimming cut 6 bases from V and 9 bases from J; bases unmatched to any gene: 14. CDR3 region: CSVRDYWGGGEQFF. DNA of the CDR3: TGCAGCGTGAGGGACTATTGGGGGGGGGGTGAGCAGTTCTTC.

The rearrangement uses TRBV28 and TRBJ2-5; possible D gene TRBD2, 5 bases. The last part of the DNA fits TRBJ2-7 better; the J call may be wrong. Germline V gene lookup returns CDR1 MDHEN and CDR2 SYDVKM. The CDR3 spans 15 residues. The CDR3 region has the DNA TGTGCCAGCAGTCCTATACCGGACTTAGCAGACGAGCAGTACTTC. Its protein is CASSPIPDLADEQYF.